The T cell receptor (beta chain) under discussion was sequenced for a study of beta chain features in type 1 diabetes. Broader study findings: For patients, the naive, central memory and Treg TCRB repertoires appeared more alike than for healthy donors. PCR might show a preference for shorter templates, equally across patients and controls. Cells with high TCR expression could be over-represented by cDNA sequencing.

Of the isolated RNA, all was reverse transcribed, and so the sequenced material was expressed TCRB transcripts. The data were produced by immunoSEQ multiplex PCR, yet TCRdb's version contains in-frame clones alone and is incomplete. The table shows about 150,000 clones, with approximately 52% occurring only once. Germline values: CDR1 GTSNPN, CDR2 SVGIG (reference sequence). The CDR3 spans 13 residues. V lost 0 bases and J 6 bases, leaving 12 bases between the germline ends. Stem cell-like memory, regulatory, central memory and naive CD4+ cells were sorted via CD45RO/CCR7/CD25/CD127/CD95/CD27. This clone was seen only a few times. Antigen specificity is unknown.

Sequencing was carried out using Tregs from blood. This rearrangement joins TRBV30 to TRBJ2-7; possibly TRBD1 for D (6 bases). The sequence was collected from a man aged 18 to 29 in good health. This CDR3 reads CAWSVQQGGEQYF. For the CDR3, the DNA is TGTGCCTGGAGTGTTCAACAGGGTGGCGAGCAGTACTTC.